This is a list of T cell receptor beta chains from one sample in a study of OX40 agonist ivuxolimab in advanced cancers. Generated by immunoSEQ multiplex PCR, the TCRdb table keeps only in-frame clones and is missing some. This sample has around 80,000 clones; roughly four fifths occur once, and the top ten carry around 5.1%. The input for sequencing was CD4+ or CD8+ T cells sorted from blood, taken in a trial of the OX40 agonist ivuxolimab. These receptors all come from an adult with an advanced solid tumor such as melanoma, head and neck, liver or kidney cancer. Each CDR3 is given with its conserved first and last residue. D genes are given only for firm matches. Size tells how often a clone was seen (once, few, many) or the class of an expanded clone, and some rows leave it out.

V	D	size	J	CDR3	DNA
TRBV29-1	-	-	TRBJ1-1	CSGRATNTEAFF	TGCAGCGGCCGGGCCACCAACACTGAAGCTTTCTTT
TRBV9	-	once	TRBJ1-6	CASSVGPASSYNSPLHF	TGTGCCAGCAGCGTAGGCCCGGCGAGCTCCTATAATTCACCCCTCCACTTT
TRBV6-1	-	few	TRBJ1-6	CASIRTQYNSPLHF	TGTGCCAGCATTAGGACACAGTATAATTCACCCCTCCACTTT
TRBV5-1	TRBD1	-	TRBJ2-5	CASSFFGQGEAQYF	TGCGCCAGCAGCTTCTTTGGACAGGGGGAGGCCCAGTACTTC
TRBV18	-	-	TRBJ2-5	CASSPAQSVKTQYF	TGTGCCAGCTCACCAGCCCAGAGCGTGAAGACCCAGTACTTC
TRBV5-6	-	-	TRBJ2-2	CASRRRQVITGELFF	TGTGCCAGCCGGAGGCGGCAGGTCATCACCGGGGAGCTGTTTTTT
TRBV5-1	-	many	TRBJ2-1	CASSLNSNNEQFF	TGCGCCAGCAGCTTGAACAGTAACAATGAGCAGTTCTTC
TRBV2	-	-	TRBJ2-7	CASGGRSYEQYF	TGTGCCAGCGGGGGAAGGTCCTACGAGCAGTACTTC
TRBV10-3	TRBD1	-	TRBJ2-7	CAIMEDRGNEQYF	TGTGCCATCATGGAAGACAGGGGAAACGAGCAGTACTTC
TRBV6-6	-	-	TRBJ1-6	CASSYRNRDSPLHF	TGTGCCAGCAGTTACAGGAACAGAGATTCACCCCTCCACTTT
TRBV23-1	-	once	TRBJ1-6	CASSQRIRSVSSPLHF	TGCGCCAGCAGTCAAAGGATCCGCAGTGTCAGTTCACCCCTCCACTTT
TRBV5-4	-	-	TRBJ2-5	CASSPLGVGRSETQYF	TGTGCCAGCAGCCCTTTAGGAGTCGGGAGATCAGAGACCCAGTACTTC
TRBV13	-	-	TRBJ1-1	CASSSIRGTEAFF	TGTGCCAGCAGCTCCATTCGTGGTACTGAAGCTTTCTTT
TRBV7-8	-	-	TRBJ2-7	CASSPNYEQYF	TGTGCCAGCAGCCCGAACTACGAGCAGTACTTC
TRBV28	-	-	TRBJ2-5	CASSRGQASETQYF	TGTGCCAGCAGTCGGGGGCAGGCTTCAGAGACCCAGTACTTC
TRBV28	-	-	TRBJ1-1	CASSLTQGPEAFF	TGTGCCAGCAGTTTAACTCAGGGCCCTGAAGCTTTCTTT
TRBV7-9	-	-	TRBJ2-1	CASSPTWGDYNEQFF	TGTGCCAGCAGCCCCACCTGGGGCGATTACAATGAGCAGTTCTTC
TRBV20-1	TRBD2	-	TRBJ2-7	CSATSGGWEYF	TGCAGTGCGACCTCGGGGGGTTGGGAGTACTTC
TRBV7-8	-	few	TRBJ2-3	CASTMSRGSTDTQYF	TGTGCCAGCACCATGTCTCGGGGCAGCACAGATACGCAGTATTTT
TRBV28	-	-	TRBJ2-5	CASSWATLRETQYF	TGTGCCAGCAGTTGGGCCACCCTCCGGGAGACCCAGTACTTC
TRBV29-1	-	few	TRBJ2-1	CSVEIRTSYNEQFF	TGCAGCGTGGAGATAAGAACCTCCTACAATGAGCAGTTCTTC
TRBV6-1	-	-	TRBJ2-7	CASSGGGVPSYEQYF	TGTGCCAGCAGTGGGGGTGGGGTCCCCTCCTACGAGCAGTACTTC
TRBV15	-	-	TRBJ2-7	CATSRDRGSGGRYEQYF	TGTGCCACCAGCAGAGATCGGGGGTCGGGGGGCCGCTACGAGCAGTACTTC
TRBV5-6	TRBD1	-	TRBJ2-2	CASSLKQGATGELFF	TGTGCCAGCAGCTTGAAGCAGGGGGCGACCGGGGAGCTGTTTTTT
TRBV6-6	-	few	TRBJ2-5	CASSYLSGEGETQYF	TGTGCCAGCAGTTACCTCTCAGGGGAGGGAGAGACCCAGTACTTC
TRBV4-2	TRBD1	-	TRBJ1-1	CASSQDGQGVIAFF	TGTGCCAGCAGCCAAGATGGGCAGGGGGTTATCGCTTTCTTT
TRBV6-5	TRBD1	-	TRBJ2-3	CASSSTGGGTQYF	TGTGCCAGCAGTTCCACAGGGGGTGGTACGCAGTATTTT
TRBV5-1	-	-	TRBJ1-3	CASSLDQGGNTIYF	TGCGCCAGCAGCTTGGATCAGGGTGGAAACACCATATATTTT
TRBV5-6	-	few	TRBJ2-3	CASSLLATDTQYF	TGTGCCAGCAGCTTGTTGGCCACAGATACGCAGTATTTT
TRBV6-5	-	once	TRBJ1-2	CASSYGVLGGYTF	TGTGCCAGCAGTTACGGAGTCCTTGGTGGCTACACCTTC
TRBV7-2	-	-	TRBJ2-3	CASSSGGPSTDTQYF	TGTGCCAGCAGCTCTGGCGGGCCTAGCACAGATACGCAGTATTTT
TRBV6-5	-	-	TRBJ1-6	CASSLLSLGSPLHF	TGTGCCAGCAGTTTGCTCAGTCTCGGTTCACCCCTCCACTTT
TRBV4-1	-	-	TRBJ1-2	CASSQGWGPYGYTF	TGCGCCAGCAGCCAGGGTTGGGGGCCCTATGGCTACACCTTC
TRBV5-1	-	-	TRBJ2-2	CASSPVGGSIGELFF	TGCGCCAGCAGCCCTGTAGGGGGGAGCATAGGGGAGCTGTTTTTT
TRBV11-2	-	-	TRBJ2-7	CASSLDARGGYEQYF	TGTGCCAGCAGCCTCGATGCCCGGGGAGGCTACGAGCAGTACTTC
TRBV6-6	-	few	TRBJ1-5	CASSHNINQPQHF	TGTGCCAGCAGTCACAACATCAATCAGCCCCAGCATTTT
TRBV11-2	TRBD1	-	TRBJ2-7	CASSLETGGFREQYF	TGTGCCAGCAGCTTAGAGACAGGGGGCTTTAGGGAGCAGTACTTC
TRBV5-1	-	-	TRBJ2-2	CASSLARTNTGELFF	TGCGCCAGCAGCTTGGCCCGGACGAACACCGGGGAGCTGTTTTTT
TRBV28	-	-	TRBJ1-5	CASSGTYKNQPQHF	TGTGCCAGCAGTGGGACGTACAAAAATCAGCCCCAGCATTTT
TRBV18	-	-	TRBJ2-3	CASSPLASTDTQYF	TGTGCCAGCTCACCACTGGCTAGCACAGATACGCAGTATTTT
TRBV5-4	TRBD2	-	TRBJ2-1	CASSLAGLAGPYNEQFF	TGTGCCAGCAGCTTGGCCGGACTAGCGGGGCCTTACAATGAGCAGTTCTTC
TRBV7-2	-	-	TRBJ1-3	CASSSAPGSGNTIYF	TGTGCCAGCAGCTCCGCCCCGGGCTCTGGAAACACCATATATTTT
TRBV2	-	-	TRBJ2-2	CASADRRNTGELFF	TGTGCCAGCGCAGACAGGCGTAACACCGGGGAGCTGTTTTTT
TRBV10-3	-	-	TRBJ2-5	CAISESFNSQETQYF	TGTGCCATCAGTGAGTCGTTTAACAGTCAAGAGACCCAGTACTTC
TRBV28	TRBD2	-	TRBJ2-1	CASSLSSGRSYNEQFF	TGTGCCAGCAGTTTATCCAGCGGGAGGTCCTACAATGAGCAGTTCTTC
TRBV21-1	-	once	TRBJ1-2	CASTSSTLIPNYGYTF	TGTGCCAGCACCTCCTCAACCCTTATTCCTAACTATGGCTACACCTTC
TRBV5-5	-	-	TRBJ2-7	CASSLSQTYEQYF	TGTGCCAGCAGCTTATCACAGACCTACGAGCAGTACTTC
TRBV11-2	TRBD2	-	TRBJ2-3	CASSPVPGLAGGDTQYF	TGTGCCAGCAGCCCGGTCCCAGGGCTAGCGGGGGGAGATACGCAGTATTTT